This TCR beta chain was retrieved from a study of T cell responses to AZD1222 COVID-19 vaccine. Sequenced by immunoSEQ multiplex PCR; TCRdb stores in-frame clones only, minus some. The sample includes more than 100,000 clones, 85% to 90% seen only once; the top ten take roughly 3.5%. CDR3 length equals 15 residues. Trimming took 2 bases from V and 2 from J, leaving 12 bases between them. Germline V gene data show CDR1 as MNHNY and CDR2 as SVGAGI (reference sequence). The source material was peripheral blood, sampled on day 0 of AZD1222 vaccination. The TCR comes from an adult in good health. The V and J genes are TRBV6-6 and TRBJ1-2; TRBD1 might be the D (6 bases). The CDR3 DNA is TGTGCCAGCAGTTACCCGGACACAGGGAACTATGGCTACACCTTC. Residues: CASSYPDTGNYGYTF.